The 19 T cell receptor beta chains presented below share a single source sample, sequenced in a study of control samples from healthy donors and cancer patients. The data were produced by immunoSEQ multiplex PCR, yet TCRdb's version contains in-frame clones alone and is incomplete. The sample records about 170,000 clones, about nine tenths being singletons. Source material: blood. The source of these receptors is a woman aged 25-40 years in good health.

CDR3 amino acids: CASSELVGEYNEQFF. As DNA, the CDR3 is TGTGCCAGCAGTGAACTAGTCGGGGAATACAATGAGCAGTTCTTC. The V gene is TRBV6-1, the J gene TRBJ2-1; a possible D gene is TRBD2 (5 bases). The CDR3 sequence is 15 residues long. Deletions cut 2 bases from V and 4 bases from J, with 12 bases between. Looked up from germline, CDR1 is MNHNS and CDR2 is SASEGT.

V is TRBV4-2 and J is TRBJ2-5; possibly TRBD2 for D (6 bases). The CDR3 is made up of 15 amino acids. From germline, CDR1 is LGHNA and CDR2 YNFKEQ. Trimming shortened V by 1 base and J by 5 bases, and 14 bases separated the two germline ends. CDR3 DNA: TGTGCCAGCAGCCAAGGACGAGGAGGAGGGGAGACCCAGTACTTC. Residues: CASSQGRGGGETQYF.

As concerns this clone: At the DNA level, this CDR3 is encoded by other sequences in the same sample as well. The chain recombines TRBV19 with TRBJ1-5, with a possible D match to TRBD1 (5 bases). The germline V and J ends were trimmed by 1 base and 3 bases, with 7 bases remaining between them. CDR1 is LNHDA and CDR2 is SQIVND in the germline V gene (reference sequence). The CDR3 loop spans 14 amino acids. As DNA, the CDR3 is TGTGCCAGTAGTATAGGGGGGAACAATCAGCCCCAGCATTTT. Protein: CASSIGGNNQPQHF.

The chain is built from TRBV5-1 and TRBJ2-7; perhaps TRBD2 as D (5 bases). V was trimmed by 0 bases and J by 2 bases, leaving 6 bases between them. The CDR3 length is 13 residues. Per the germline V gene, CDR1 is SGHRS and CDR2 is YFSETQ. As DNA, the CDR3 is TGCGCCAGCAGCTTGGGTAGCGCCTACGAGCAGTACTTC. Residues: CASSLGSAYEQYF.

The rearrangement joins TRBV14 to TRBJ2-5; 7 bases are shared with TRBD1. This CDR3 is 14 amino acids long. Germline V gene lookup returns CDR1 SGHDN and CDR2 FVKESK. With V trimmed by 4 bases and J by 4 bases, 6 bases remained unmatched. As DNA, the CDR3 is TGTGCCAGCAGCCGAGCACAGGGGCCAGAGACCCAGTACTTC. As protein: CASSRAQGPETQYF.

For this clone: The identical CDR3 is also encoded by other nucleotide sequences in the sample. V and J are TRBV5-4 and TRBJ2-2; D remains ambiguous. The V and J ends lost 0 bases and 4 bases respectively, with 7 bases between them. This CDR3 is 14 amino acids long. Germline loops: CDR1 SGHNT, CDR2 YYREEE (reference sequence). The CDR3 reads CASSLGLGTGELFF. CDR3 DNA: TGTGCCAGCAGCTTGGGGCTCGGCACCGGGGAGCTGTTTTTT.

The chain combines TRBV25-1 with TRBJ1-4; 9 bases align to TRBD1. Germline V CDR1 and CDR2: MGHDK, SYGVNS. The CDR3 contains 16 residues. With 4 bases clipped from V and 0 bases from J, the junction kept 3 bases outside the gene matches. CDR3 in amino acids: CASSGGTGTTNEKLFF. For the CDR3, the DNA is TGTGCCAGCAGTGGGGGGACAGGGACAACTAATGAAAAACTGTTTTTT.

This sequence joins TRBV7-8 and TRBJ2-1; 8 bases align to TRBD2. V lost 1 base, J lost 2 bases, and 7 bases stayed unmatched. This CDR3 comprises 17 residues. Germline assignment: CDR1 SGHVS and CDR2 FQNEAQ. CDR3 sequence (DNA): TGTGCCAGCAGCTTAGAGGTCGTCGGGGGGGCCTACAATGAGCAGTTCTTC. Encoded protein: CASSLEVVGGAYNEQFF.

The rearrangement uses TRBV9 and TRBJ2-7; TRBD2 agrees at 7 bases. In germline, CDR1 is SGDLS, CDR2 YYNGEE. The trim removed 0 bases at V and 4 bases at J, leaving 7 bases unmatched. This CDR3 has 15 residues. CDR3: CASSVASGGGYEQYF. For the CDR3, the DNA is TGTGCCAGCAGCGTAGCTAGCGGAGGCGGATACGAGCAGTACTTC.

V is TRBV2 and J is TRBJ2-3; D gene ambiguous. Deletions cut 4 bases from V and 7 bases from J, with 9 bases between. The CDR3 contains 12 residues. Germline CDR1 reads SNHLY; CDR2 reads FYNNEI. CDR3 in amino acids: CASSAVRNTQYF. In DNA form, the CDR3 reads TGTGCCAGCAGTGCAGTGAGGAATACGCAGTATTTT.

The rearrangement links TRBV2 to TRBJ2-7, with TRBD2 matching over 7 bases. Germline assignment: CDR1 SNHLY and CDR2 FYNNEI. The CDR3 consists of 14 residues. With 4 bases clipped from V and 0 bases from J, the junction kept 3 bases outside the gene matches. CDR3 amino acids: CASSGEGSSYEQYF. The CDR3 coding sequence is TGTGCCAGCAGTGGGGAGGGGAGCTCCTACGAGCAGTACTTC.

J is TRBJ1-1 and V is TRBV24-1; D remains unclear. The length of the CDR3 is 13 residues. V shed 7 bases and J shed 4 bases, with 12 bases lying between them. CDR1 is KGHDR, CDR2 SFDVKD, per germline. The CDR3 nucleotides are TGTGCCACCAGACAAGGGAGGCGCACTGAAGCTTTCTTT. As protein: CATRQGRRTEAFF.

The chain links TRBV18 to TRBJ1-1, with 8 bases fitting TRBD1. Germline CDR1 KGHSH, CDR2 LQKENI. The CDR3 has 14 residues. The V segment lost 4 bases and the J segment 5 bases; nucleotides outside the gene matches: 6. CDR3 region: CASSRGQAGTEAFF. In DNA form, the CDR3 reads TGTGCCAGCTCACGGGGACAGGCGGGAACTGAAGCTTTCTTT.

This chain joins TRBV6-2 or TRBV6-3 and TRBJ2-3, with 7 bases matching TRBD2. The V and J ends lost 4 bases and 2 bases, in that order; junction bases with no gene match: 3. This CDR3 comprises 14 residues. Germline values: CDR1 MNHEY, CDR2 SVGEGT. In nucleotides, the CDR3 is TGTGCCAGCAGTTCCCTAGCGGTCACAGATACGCAGTATTTT. Encoded protein: CASSSLAVTDTQYF.

This clone was recorded a few times. The CDR3 region has the DNA TGTGCCAGCAGTGAATGGGGTTACTCTGGAAACACCATATATTTT. Translating it yields CASSEWGYSGNTIYF. The rearrangement links TRBV25-1 to TRBJ1-3; no reliable D call. The length of the CDR3 is 15 residues. CDR1 is MGHDK, CDR2 SYGVNS, per germline. V was cut by 1 base and J by 0 bases, with 7 bases left in between.

V gene TRBV7-2 combines with J gene TRBJ1-3, with 9 nucleotides matching TRBD1. Germline values: CDR1 SGHTA, CDR2 FQGNSA. V trimming: 5 bases; J trimming: 0 bases; junction bases outside the gene matches: 2. The CDR3 length is 15 residues. The CDR3 nucleotides read TGTGCCAGCAGCGGGGACAGGGCCTCTGGAAACACCATATATTTT. Protein product: CASSGDRASGNTIYF.

The CDR3 protein is CASSVTSGSYNEQFF. The CDR3 DNA reads TGTGCCAGCAGTGTGACTAGCGGTTCCTACAATGAGCAGTTCTTC. The chain couples TRBV28 to TRBJ2-1; 9 bases map to TRBD2. Trimming removed 5 bases from V and 1 base from J; junction bases left unmatched: 3. Germline V CDR1 and CDR2: MDHEN, SYDVKM. The CDR3 contains 15 residues. Using reference TRBV28 and TRBJ2-1 for the parts outside the CDR3, the full variable domain is DVKVTQSSRYLVKRTGEKVFLECVQDMDHENMFWYRQDPGLGLRLIYFSYDVKMKEKGDIPEGYSVSREKKERFSLILESASTNQTSMYLCASSVTSGSYNEQFFGPGTRLTVL.

The chain is built from TRBV7-9 and TRBJ1-3; maybe TRBD1 (5 bases). Trimming left V 6 bases short and J 3 bases short, with 15 bases between. The germline CDR1 and CDR2 sequences are SEHNR and FQNEAQ (reference sequence). The CDR3 sequence is 15 residues long. The CDR3 sequence is CASSPLRGDGNTIYF. The DNA of the CDR3 is TGTGCCAGCAGTCCGCTTAGAGGGGATGGAAACACCATATATTTT.

In regard to this clone: The sample carries other DNA sequences with the same CDR3. The chain is built from TRBV27 and TRBJ2-7, with 8 bases identical to TRBD1. Germline lookup yields CDR1 MNHEY and CDR2 SMNVEV (reference sequence). Trimming cost V 3 bases and J 3 bases; bases outside gene matches: 4. The CDR3 is made up of 14 amino acids. The chain's CDR3 is CASSFDRGGYEQYF. CDR3 DNA sequence: TGTGCCAGCAGTTTTGACAGGGGCGGCTACGAGCAGTACTTC.